This T cell receptor (beta chain) was sequenced during a study of response to subunit inactivated influenza vaccine. Overall study results and limits: The authors suggested that every seasonal influenza vaccination recruits few new T cells.

Using its own MiXCR run on the RT-PCR reads, TCRdb lists one record per CDR3 protein. The data hold about 650,000 distinct CDR3 sequences, with 12% to 15% observed a single time. Turning to this clonotype: Its antigen remains unidentified.

The sample consisted of PBMCs from blood, taken less than 15 days before vaccination. This clonotype originated in a man aged 45-65 years who received an inactivated influenza vaccine.

The CDR3: CASSYYRTSGKTDTQYF. For the CDR3, the DNA is TGTGCCAGCAGTTACTATCGGACTAGCGGGAAAACAGATACGCAGTATTTT. V gene TRBV6-2 or TRBV6-3 combines with J gene TRBJ2-3; 12 bases fit TRBD2. The CDR3 covers 17 residues. Germline V gene data show CDR1 as MNHEY and CDR2 as SVGEGT. J gave up 3 bases and V 1 base, and 5 bases lay outside the gene matches.